The 14 T cell receptor beta chains below all came from one sample that was sequenced in a study of blood T cell repertoires in COVID-19. The table came from immunoSEQ multiplex PCR; TCRdb's copy has only in-frame clones and leaves some out. The sample consists of some 74,000 clones, around nine tenths of them appearing once. Sample: peripheral blood. These receptors came from a man aged 45-65 years with active COVID-19.

CDR3 coding DNA: TGTGCCACCAGACAGGACGGCACCCAGCATTTT. Translated, it gives CATRQDGTQHF. V usage is TRBV15 and J usage is TRBJ1-5; D may be TRBD1 (5 bases). This CDR3 is 11 amino acids long. V shed 6 bases and J shed 11 bases, with 11 bases lying between them. Germline V gene lookup returns CDR1 LNHNV and CDR2 YYDKDF (reference sequence).

This chain joins TRBV7-8 and TRBJ2-7; a possible D gene is TRBD1 (6 bases). The CDR3 runs to 17 residues. The V gene lost 5 bases and the J gene lost 2 bases, with 22 bases spanning the gap. Germline CDR1 reads SGHVS; CDR2 reads FQNEAQ. CDR3 DNA sequence: TGTGCCAGCAGCCCAAGGTGGACAGACCCAAAACCCTACGAGCAGTACTTC. It encodes CASSPRWTDPKPYEQYF.

V and J are TRBV2 and TRBJ2-7; weak D call: TRBD2 (6 bases). V was clipped by 8 bases and J by 3 bases, with 20 bases between them. CDR1 is SNHLY, CDR2 FYNNEI, per germline. This CDR3 region has 15 residues. This CDR3 is CASQLRGGGNYEQYF. The CDR3 bases are TGTGCCAGCCAACTCCGTGGGGGAGGCAACTACGAGCAGTACTTC.

The rearrangement uses TRBV7-8 and TRBJ2-3; 9 nucleotides line up with TRBD1. The ends lost 4 bases at V and 4 bases at J; junction bases unmatched: 12. Germline lookup yields CDR1 SGHVS and CDR2 FQNEAQ. The CDR3 loop spans 17 amino acids. The CDR3 region has the DNA TGTGCCAGCAGCTCTCTGAAAAGGGACAGGGTGGCAGATACGCAGTATTTT. Translating gives CASSSLKRDRVADTQYF.

The V call is TRBV24-1, the J call TRBJ1-5; weak D call: TRBD1 (5 bases). V lost 5 bases, J lost 4 bases, and 17 bases lay in between. The germline gives CDR1 KGHDR, CDR2 SFDVKD. The CDR3 covers 16 residues. The CDR3 here is CATSGGRVIWNQPQHF. As DNA, the CDR3 is TGTGCCACCAGTGGCGGCAGGGTGATTTGGAATCAGCCCCAGCATTTT.

J is TRBJ2-1 and V is TRBV2; 8 nucleotides line up with TRBD2. The CDR3 spans 15 residues. CDR1 and CDR2 (germline): SNHLY, FYNNEI. The junction had 7 bases not matched to a gene; V was cut back by 3 bases and J by 6 bases. The CDR3 loop reads CASSEREVSLNEQFF. As DNA, the CDR3 is TGTGCCAGCAGTGAGCGGGAGGTATCTCTCAATGAGCAGTTCTTC.

The rearrangement joins TRBV5-1 to TRBJ2-3; D might be TRBD2 (6 bases). In germline, CDR1 is SGHRS, CDR2 YFSETQ. V was clipped by 2 bases and J by 0 bases, with 13 bases between them. CDR3 length: 16 amino acids. The CDR3 loop is CASSLWTTRSTDTQYF. DNA of the CDR3: TGCGCCAGCAGCTTATGGACTACCCGAAGCACAGATACGCAGTATTTT.

The chain employs TRBV28 and TRBJ2-3; D possibly corresponds to TRBD2 (5 bases). The CDR3 loop spans 15 amino acids. The germline V and J ends were trimmed by 5 bases and 0 bases, with 12 bases remaining between them. Germline loops: CDR1 MDHEN, CDR2 SYDVKM. The CDR3 spells CASSTPGESTDTQYF. CDR3 in DNA: TGTGCCAGCAGTACCCCCGGGGAGAGCACAGATACGCAGTATTTT.

This clone was picked up one time. V and J are TRBV18 and TRBJ1-4; D perhaps matches TRBD1 (6 bases). V was trimmed by 0 bases and J by 6 bases, leaving 11 bases between them. CDR1 and CDR2 (germline): KGHSH, LQKENI. The CDR3 spans 15 residues. In DNA form, the CDR3 reads TGTGCCAGCTCACCACCTTCACAGGGTTATGAAAAACTGTTTTTT. It encodes CASSPPSQGYEKLFF.

The V and J genes are TRBV18 and TRBJ1-1, with D unresolved. V was cut by 2 bases and J by 0 bases, with 10 bases left in between. CDR3 length: 15 residues. Germline CDR1 KGHSH, CDR2 LQKENI. DNA of the CDR3: TGTGCCAGCTCACCAGTTTCGGGGATGAACACTGAAGCTTTCTTT. Encoded protein: CASSPVSGMNTEAFF.

The chain employs TRBV2 and TRBJ2-7; 7 nucleotides match TRBD2. With V trimmed by 1 base and J by 2 bases, 5 bases remained unmatched. The length of the CDR3 is 15 residues. Germline assignment: CDR1 SNHLY and CDR2 FYNNEI. CDR3 DNA sequence: TGTGCCAGCAGTGAAGGAGCGGGACCCACCTACGAGCAGTACTTC. Translation: CASSEGAGPTYEQYF.

The chain is built from TRBV28 and TRBJ1-2; TRBD1 matches 7 bases. CDR1 MDHEN and CDR2 SYDVKM come from the germline V gene. The CDR3 runs 13 residues. The V and J ends lost 8 bases and 8 bases, in that order; junction bases with no gene match: 11. The CDR3 here is CASQAGGGQGYTF. DNA for the CDR3: TGTGCCAGCCAAGCCGGTGGGGGACAGGGCTACACCTTC.

This chain connects TRBV5-8 to TRBJ2-7; D ambiguous. CDR1 is SGHTS and CDR2 is YDEGEE in the germline V gene. CDR3 length equals 12 residues. V dropped 4 bases and J dropped 6 bases, with 11 bases sitting between them. For the CDR3, the DNA is TGTGCCAGCAGCATCCTCTCTTCCGAGCAGTACTTC. Protein product: CASSILSSEQYF.

Here the CDR3 DNA reads TGTGCCAGCAGTTCTCCGGGACAGTCCTCTGGGGCCAACGTCCTGACTTTC. This codes for CASSSPGQSSGANVLTF. J is TRBJ2-6 and V is TRBV28; TRBD1 agrees at 7 bases. The CDR3 length is 17 residues. The trim removed 4 bases at V and 0 bases at J, leaving 6 bases unmatched. Germline V gene lookup returns CDR1 MDHEN and CDR2 SYDVKM.